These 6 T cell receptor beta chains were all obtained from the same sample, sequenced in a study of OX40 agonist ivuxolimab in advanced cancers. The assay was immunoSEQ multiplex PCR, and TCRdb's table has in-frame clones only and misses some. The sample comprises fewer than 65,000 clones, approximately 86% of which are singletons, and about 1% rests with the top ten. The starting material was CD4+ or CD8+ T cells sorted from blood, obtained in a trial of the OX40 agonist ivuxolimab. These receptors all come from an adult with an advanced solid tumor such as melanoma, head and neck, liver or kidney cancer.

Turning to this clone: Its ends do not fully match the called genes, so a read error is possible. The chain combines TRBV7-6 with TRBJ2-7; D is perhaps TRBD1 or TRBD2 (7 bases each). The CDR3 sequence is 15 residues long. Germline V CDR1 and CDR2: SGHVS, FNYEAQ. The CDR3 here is CASSLRGGGAYKQYF. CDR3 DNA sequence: TGTGCCAGCAGCCTCCGGGGAGGGGGCGCCTACAAGCAGTACTTC.

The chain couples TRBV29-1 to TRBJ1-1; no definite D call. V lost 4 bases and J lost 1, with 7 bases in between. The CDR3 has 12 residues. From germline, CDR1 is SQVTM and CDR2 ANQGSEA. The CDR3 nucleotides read TGCAGCGTTGCCGAGGGGAACACTGAAGCTTTCTTT. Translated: CSVAEGNTEAFF.

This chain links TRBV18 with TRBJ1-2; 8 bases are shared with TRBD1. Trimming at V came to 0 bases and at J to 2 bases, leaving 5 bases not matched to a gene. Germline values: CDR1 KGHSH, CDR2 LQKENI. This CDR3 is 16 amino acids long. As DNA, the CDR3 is TGTGCCAGCTCACCACCATCAGGGGGCTCGAACTATGGCTACACCTTC. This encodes CASSPPSGGSNYGYTF.

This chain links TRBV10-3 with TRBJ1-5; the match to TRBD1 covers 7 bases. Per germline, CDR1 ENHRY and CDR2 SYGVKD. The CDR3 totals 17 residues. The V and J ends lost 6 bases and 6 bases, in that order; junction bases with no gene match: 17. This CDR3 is CAISQSWGTDSIQPQHF. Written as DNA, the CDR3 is TGTGCCATCAGCCAGAGCTGGGGGACAGATTCTATTCAGCCCCAGCATTTT.

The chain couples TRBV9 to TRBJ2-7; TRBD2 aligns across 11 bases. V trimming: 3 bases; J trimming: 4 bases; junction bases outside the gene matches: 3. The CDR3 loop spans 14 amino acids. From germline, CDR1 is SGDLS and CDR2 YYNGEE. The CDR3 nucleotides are TGTGCCAGCAGCGGTCTAGCGGGAGGTTACGAGCAGTACTTC. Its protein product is CASSGLAGGYEQYF.

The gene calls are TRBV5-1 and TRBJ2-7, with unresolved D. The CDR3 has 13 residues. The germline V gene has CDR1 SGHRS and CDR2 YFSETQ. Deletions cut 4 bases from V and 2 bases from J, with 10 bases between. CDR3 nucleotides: TGCGCCAGCAGCCCCAGCTTGCCCTACGAGCAGTACTTC. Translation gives CASSPSLPYEQYF.